This T cell receptor beta chain originates from a study of blood T cells in healthy people across ages. A second PCR, run for roughly 7 to 12 cycles, used a sample-barcoded 5' primer plus a J-beta primer mix. TCRdb redid the calling of the 5' RACE reads with MiXCR, one entry per CDR3 protein. The sample carries a few hundred thousand distinct CDR3 sequences, about 26% recorded once. Turning to this clonotype: Its antigen is currently unknown.

Study results and caveats: Diversity estimated from one million T cells was considered an underestimate. Naive T cell percentage and TCR beta diversity correlated strongly. The CMV status of each donor remained undetermined, and this could have confounded shifts in expanded clonotypes. Greater diversity and more naive CD4+ cells were seen in long-lived donors than in aged donors.

The V end was cut by 2 bases, the J end by 7 bases, with 21 bases between. Germline V gene data show CDR1 as MGHRA and CDR2 as YSYEKL. The CDR3 runs to 17 residues. Source material: blood. The receptor was isolated from a woman between 65 and 79 years old in good health. The chain employs TRBV4-1 and TRBJ2-4; D is possibly TRBD1 or TRBD2 (6 bases each). The CDR3 nucleotides are TGCGCCAGCAGCCAACGTGTGGGAGGACAGCTCCAGAACATTCAGTACTTC. This gives the protein CASSQRVGGQLQNIQYF.